Described below is a single T cell receptor (beta chain) sequence and its context. What it recognizes is unknown. TCRdb's table, derived via immunoSEQ multiplex PCR, lists solely in-frame clones and lacks some. The table has 9,500 to 15,000 clones, approximately 87% seen once. This specimen comes from a study of chemoradiotherapy in HPV16-positive cancers. Study as a whole: Candidate HPV-specific clones and shared TCR motifs came from two HPV16-positive patients. Study-wide points: The functional HPV-specific definition rests on just a couple of HPV16-positive patients. During treatment, candidate HPV-specific clones and E7-related motifs expanded in tumor.

CDR3 length equals 14 residues. V lost 3 bases, J lost 1 base, and 11 bases lay in between. Germline V lookup: CDR1 SGHRS, CDR2 YFSETQ. This receptor was taken from a human donor with HPV-associated anogenital cancer. Sequences were derived from blood, sampled from a patient who underwent chemoradiotherapy. The V call is TRBV5-1, the J call TRBJ2-7, with D tentatively TRBD2 (6 bases). For the CDR3, the DNA is TGCGCCAGCAGCTCGCGGGAACTGTCCTACGAGCAGTACTTC. Amino acid sequence: CASSSRELSYEQYF. Using reference TRBV5-1 and TRBJ2-7 for the parts outside the CDR3, the full variable domain is KAGVTQTPRYLIKTRGQQVTLSCSPISGHRSVSWYQQTPGQGLQFLFEYFSETQRNKGNFPGRFSGRQFSNSRSEMNVSTLELGDSALYLCASSSRELSYEQYFGPGTRLTVT.